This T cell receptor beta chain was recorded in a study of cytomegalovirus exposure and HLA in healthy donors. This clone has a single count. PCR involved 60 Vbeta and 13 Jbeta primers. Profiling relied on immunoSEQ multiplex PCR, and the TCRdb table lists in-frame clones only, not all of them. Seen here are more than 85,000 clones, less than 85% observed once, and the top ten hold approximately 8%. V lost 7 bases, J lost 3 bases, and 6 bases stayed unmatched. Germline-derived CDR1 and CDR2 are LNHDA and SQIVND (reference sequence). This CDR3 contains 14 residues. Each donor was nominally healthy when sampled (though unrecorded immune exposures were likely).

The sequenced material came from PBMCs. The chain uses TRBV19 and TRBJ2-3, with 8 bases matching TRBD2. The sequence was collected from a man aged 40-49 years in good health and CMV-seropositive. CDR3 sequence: CASKAGGQTDTQYF. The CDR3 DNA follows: TGTGCCAGTAAGGCGGGAGGTCAAACAGATACGCAGTATTTT. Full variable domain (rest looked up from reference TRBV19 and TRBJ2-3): DGGITQSPKYLFRKEGQNVTLSCEQNLNHDAMYWYRQDPGQGLRLIYYSQIVNDFQKGDIAEGYSVSREKKESFPLTVTSAQKNPTAFYLCASKAGGQTDTQYFGPGTRLTVL.